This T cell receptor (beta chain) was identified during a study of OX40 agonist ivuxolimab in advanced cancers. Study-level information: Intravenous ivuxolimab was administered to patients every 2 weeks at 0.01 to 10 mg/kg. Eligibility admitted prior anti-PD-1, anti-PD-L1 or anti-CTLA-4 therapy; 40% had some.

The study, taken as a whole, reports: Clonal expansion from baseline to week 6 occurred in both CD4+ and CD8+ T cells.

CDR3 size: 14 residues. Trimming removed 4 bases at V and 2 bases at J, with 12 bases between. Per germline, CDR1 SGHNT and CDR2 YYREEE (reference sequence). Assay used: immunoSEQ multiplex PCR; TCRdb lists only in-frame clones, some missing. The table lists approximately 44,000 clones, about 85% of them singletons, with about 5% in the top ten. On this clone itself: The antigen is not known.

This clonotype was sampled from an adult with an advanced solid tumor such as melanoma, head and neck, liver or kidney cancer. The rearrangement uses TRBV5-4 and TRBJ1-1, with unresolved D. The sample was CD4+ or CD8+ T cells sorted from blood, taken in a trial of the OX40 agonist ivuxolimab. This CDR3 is CASSASSHNTEAFF. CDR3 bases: TGTGCCAGCAGCGCATCCAGCCATAACACTGAAGCTTTCTTT.